The 23 T cell receptor beta chains reported below all come from one sample, sequenced in a study of CD8 T cells in ankylosing spondylitis. Study-level points and caveats: Ankylosing spondylitis blood appeared to carry a characteristic TCR beta motif of several highly homologous variants.

TCRdb recomputed calls from the 5' RACE reads with MiXCR, one row per CDR3 protein. Among 200,000 to 250,000 distinct CDR3 sequences listed, about 18% were seen once. Their recognized antigens are unknown. Sequenced: blood, either unsorted or a sorted T cell fraction (not recorded which). The receptors derive from a male donor with ankylosing spondylitis.

This clonotype was seen ten or more times. The CDR3 coding sequence is TGCAGTGCTAAGGAAGGACTAGCGGATAGGAACGAGCAGTACTTC. This encodes CSAKEGLADRNEQYF. This sequence joins TRBV20-1 and TRBJ2-7; 10 positions match TRBD2. Germline lookup yields CDR1 DFQATT and CDR2 SNEGSKA (reference sequence). The CDR3 totals 15 residues. Trimming cost V 4 bases and J 5 bases; bases outside gene matches: 11.

This clonotype was observed a few times. The chain couples TRBV13 to TRBJ2-5; 8 nucleotides line up with TRBD1. This CDR3 contains 16 residues. Germline V gene sequence: CDR1 PRHDT, CDR2 FYEKMQ (reference sequence). V lost 4 bases to trimming and J lost 5 bases; unmatched junction nucleotides: 12. For the CDR3, the DNA is TGTGCCAGCAGCTCTAATACAGGGGGTTGGGCGGAGACCCAGTACTTC. This sequence encodes CASSSNTGGWAETQYF.

The chain carries TRBV14 and TRBJ1-3; D is possibly TRBD1 (5 bases). V gave up 4 bases and J gave up 1 base, with 11 bases separating them. Per germline, CDR1 SGHDN and CDR2 FVKESK. This CDR3 comprises 15 residues. The DNA of the CDR3 is TGTGCCAGCAGCCCAGGGTGGTCTTCTGGAAACACCATATATTTT. Protein product: CASSPGWSSGNTIYF.

The rearrangement uses TRBV6-1 and TRBJ2-3; 8 bases align to TRBD2. CDR1 MNHNS and CDR2 SASEGT come from the germline V gene. J gave up 6 bases and V 2 bases, and 7 bases lay outside the gene matches. This CDR3 region has 15 residues. Here the CDR3 DNA reads TGTGCCAGCAGTGAAATTCGGGGGGGGCTGGATACGCAGTATTTT. It encodes CASSEIRGGLDTQYF.

Only a few counts were recorded for this clonotype. V usage is TRBV29-1 and J usage is TRBJ2-7, with D unclear. This CDR3 comprises 12 residues. Germline values: CDR1 SQVTM, CDR2 ANQGSEA. V dropped 6 bases and J dropped 2 bases, with 11 bases sitting between them. CDR3 loop: CSVFTITYEQYF. DNA for the CDR3: TGCAGCGTCTTCACCATTACCTACGAGCAGTACTTC.

A few counts support this clonotype. The genes are TRBV29-1 and TRBJ2-3; D is unclear. Germline V lookup: CDR1 SQVTM, CDR2 ANQGSEA. Trimming stripped 3 bases from V and 5 bases from J, with 3 bases between. The CDR3 loop spans 10 amino acids. As DNA, the CDR3 is TGCAGCGTTGAGGTAGATACGCAGTATTTT. Protein: CSVEVDTQYF.

This clonotype appeared a single time. This chain joins TRBV30 and TRBJ2-7, with 7 bases that match TRBD1. Unmatched junction bases numbered 2, after V lost 6 bases and J lost 0 bases. CDR1 is GTSNPN and CDR2 is SVGIG in the germline V gene (reference sequence). The CDR3 loop spans 12 amino acids. The CDR3 protein is CACYRGSYEQYF. CDR3 sequence (DNA): TGTGCCTGCTACAGGGGCTCCTACGAGCAGTACTTC. Complete variable domain (other parts from reference TRBV30 and TRBJ2-7): SQTIHQWPATLVQPVGSPLSLECTVEGTSNPNLYWYRQAAGRGLQLLFYSVGIGQISSEVPQNLSASRPQDRQFILSSKKLLLSDSGFYLCACYRGSYEQYFGPGTRLTVT.

V and J are TRBV7-3 and TRBJ2-3, with TRBD1 matching over 7 bases. Germline loops: CDR1 SGHTA, CDR2 FQGTGA. The junction had 2 bases not matched to a gene; V was cut back by 4 bases and J by 4 bases. The CDR3 is made up of 13 amino acids. The CDR3 nucleotides are TGTGCCAGCAGCTGGGGACAGTCAGATACGCAGTATTTT. This gives the protein CASSWGQSDTQYF.

This clonotype was picked up a small number of times. V gene TRBV4-1 combines with J gene TRBJ1-1; no definite D call. Per germline, CDR1 MGHRA and CDR2 YSYEKL. Trimming shortened V by 1 base and J by 0 bases, and 15 bases separated the two germline ends. The CDR3 contains 17 residues. The CDR3 DNA reads TGCGCCAGCAGCCAAGCCGGAACCCCTATAATGAACACTGAAGCTTTCTTT. Residues: CASSQAGTPIMNTEAFF.

This clonotype was picked up a small number of times. CDR3 amino acids: CASSQWGAVNEQFF. CDR3 bases: TGCGCCAGCAGCCAATGGGGGGCAGTCAATGAGCAGTTCTTC. The chain couples TRBV4-1 to TRBJ2-1; D assignment may be TRBD1 or TRBD2 (6 bases each). The CDR3 has 14 amino acids. The germline gives CDR1 MGHRA, CDR2 YSYEKL. V gave up 2 bases and J gave up 6 bases, with 11 bases separating them.

The V and J genes are TRBV9 and TRBJ2-7, with D unresolved. This CDR3 comprises 14 residues. V lost 4 bases and J 1 base, leaving 12 bases between the germline ends. The germline V gene has CDR1 SGDLS and CDR2 YYNGEE. The CDR3 reads CASSLTDGSYEQYF. The CDR3 nucleotides read TGTGCCAGCAGCCTAACGGACGGGTCCTACGAGCAGTACTTC.

V is TRBV7-9 and J is TRBJ1-5, with D tentatively TRBD1 (5 bases). The germline V and J ends were trimmed by 4 bases and 4 bases, with 17 bases remaining between them. Germline V lookup: CDR1 SEHNR, CDR2 FQNEAQ (reference sequence). The CDR3 has 16 residues. The CDR3 DNA sequence: TGTGCCAGCAGCTCGACCCCGGGGACGGGAAATCAGCCCCAGCATTTT. It yields the protein CASSSTPGTGNQPQHF.

This clonotype was recorded a few times. This chain connects TRBV20-1 to TRBJ2-4, with D perhaps matching TRBD1 (5 bases). The V gene lost 2 bases and the J gene lost 0 bases, with 11 bases spanning the gap. The CDR3 runs to 15 residues. CDR1 is DFQATT and CDR2 is SNEGSKA in the germline V gene (reference sequence). The CDR3 bases are TGCAGTGCTAGAACGGTGGGGCTAGCCAAAAACATTCAGTACTTC. Its translation: CSARTVGLAKNIQYF.

This clonotype was seen a few times. This chain uses TRBV27 with TRBJ1-2; D unclear. Germline CDR1 is MNHEY and CDR2 is SMNVEV (reference sequence). The V end lost 6 bases, the J end lost 7 bases, and 21 bases lay between the germline ends. This CDR3 is 15 amino acids long. This CDR3 reads CASSQLTPPPSGYTF. CDR3 nucleotides: TGTGCCAGCAGCCAGCTCACCCCACCCCCCTCTGGCTACACCTTC.

This clonotype was found a few times. The gene calls are TRBV7-9 and TRBJ2-2, with D hard to call. The V and J ends lost 5 bases and 1 base respectively, with 8 bases between them. The CDR3 covers 14 residues. Germline-derived CDR1 and CDR2 are SEHNR and FQNEAQ (reference sequence). The CDR3 spells CASSPMGNTGELFF. The DNA for the CDR3 is TGTGCCAGCAGCCCGATGGGGAACACCGGGGAGCTGTTTTTT. Full variable domain (missing parts from reference TRBV7-9 and TRBJ2-2): DTGVSQNPRHKITKRGQNVTFRCDPISEHNRLYWYRQTLGQGPEFLTYFQNEAQLEKSRLLSDRFSAERPKGSFSTLEIQRTEQGDSAMYLCASSPMGNTGELFFGEGSRLTVL.

V and J are TRBV11-1 and TRBJ2-7, with TRBD1 matching over 9 bases. The CDR3 is 18 residues long. Germline assignment: CDR1 SGHAT and CDR2 FQDESV (reference sequence). Unmatched junction bases numbered 19, after V lost 7 bases and J lost 3 bases. The CDR3 region has the DNA TGTGCCAGCAACAATTTAGATGGGACAGGGAGACATCTCTACGAGCAGTACTTC. This encodes CASNNLDGTGRHLYEQYF.

This clonotype was counted between two and nine times. The chain employs TRBV6-5 and TRBJ2-5, with D maybe TRBD1 (5 bases). Trimming pared 0 bases from V and 0 bases from J, leaving 8 bases between. CDR1 MNHEY and CDR2 SVGAGI come from the germline V gene. CDR3 length equals 15 residues. The CDR3 DNA is TGTGCCAGCAGTTACTCCACAGGATACCAAGAGACCCAGTACTTC. The encoded protein is CASSYSTGYQETQYF.

The chain has TRBV25-1 and TRBJ2-3; D is possibly TRBD1 (6 bases). The germline V gene encodes CDR1 MGHDK and CDR2 SYGVNS. The germline V and J ends were trimmed by 10 bases and 1 base, with 18 bases remaining between them. The CDR3 is made up of 15 amino acids. For the CDR3, the DNA is TGTGCCACCACACGACCAGCAGGGGGCACAGATACGCAGTATTTT. Translated, it gives CATTRPAGGTDTQYF.

In this sample, this clonotype turned up many times. V usage is TRBV18 and J usage is TRBJ2-5; 10 bases are shared with TRBD2. The V segment lost 6 bases and the J segment 3 bases; nucleotides outside the gene matches: 13. There are 17 residues in the CDR3. Per the germline V gene, CDR1 is KGHSH and CDR2 is LQKENI. The CDR3 sequence: CASSPRVLAGIEETQYF. The CDR3 bases are TGTGCCAGCTCCCCCCGAGTACTAGCGGGAATCGAAGAGACCCAGTACTTC. The variable domain in full, with the rest retrieved from reference TRBV18 and TRBJ2-5, is NAGVMQNPRHLVRRRGQEARLRCSPMKGHSHVYWYRQLPEEGLKFMVYLQKENIIDESGMPKERFSAEFPKEGPSILRIQQVVRGDSAAYFCASSPRVLAGIEETQYFGPGTRLLVL.

This chain uses TRBV20-1 with TRBJ2-1, with D possibly being TRBD2 (5 bases). The ends were cut back, 0 bases at V and 5 bases at J, with 11 bases in the middle. CDR3 length: 14 amino acids. Per the germline V gene, CDR1 is DFQATT and CDR2 is SNEGSKA (reference sequence). This CDR3 is CSARDRELDNEQFF. DNA of the CDR3: TGCAGTGCTAGAGACCGGGAATTGGACAATGAGCAGTTCTTC.

This clonotype was picked up many times. The rearrangement uses TRBV12-3 or TRBV12-4 and TRBJ2-1, with D perhaps given as TRBD1 or TRBD2 (5 bases each). V lost 1 base and J 6 bases, leaving 13 bases between the germline ends. This CDR3 has 15 amino acids. CDR3 nucleotide sequence: TGTGCCAGCAGTTTAGACGGGGCGTTCGTCAATGAGCAGTTCTTC. It is translated as CASSLDGAFVNEQFF.

The rearrangement joins TRBV28 to TRBJ1-1; D gene unclear. CDR1 and CDR2 (germline): MDHEN, SYDVKM. This CDR3 is 16 amino acids long. V was shortened by 10 bases and J by 4 bases, with 25 bases between the two germline ends. The CDR3 loop is CATWGGNEGWSTEAFF. Here the CDR3 DNA reads TGTGCCACTTGGGGTGGGAACGAAGGGTGGAGCACTGAAGCTTTCTTT.

This clonotype was seen repeatedly, ten times or more. The chain has TRBV28 and TRBJ1-1, with 10 nucleotides matching TRBD1. The germline V gene encodes CDR1 MDHEN and CDR2 SYDVKM. CDR3 length: 13 amino acids. The trim removed 7 bases at V and 5 bases at J, leaving 4 bases unmatched. The CDR3 DNA follows: TGTGCCAGCACCTGGACAGGGGGGACTGAAGCTTTCTTT. Protein sequence: CASTWTGGTEAFF.